This entry features one T cell receptor beta chain sequence. This clonotype was counted many times. What this receptor recognizes is not known. Per-base qualities were not stored, and no clone one base away is much larger. These data belong to a study of T cells after yellow fever vaccination (dated by TCRdb to about 2019). For the wider study: The SMART-Seq v4 Ultra Low Input RNA kit was used to prepare libraries from fractions with low cell numbers. Bulk TCR alpha and beta repertoires were sequenced longitudinally to track T-cell clones before and after primary and booster YFV17D yellow fever vaccination. Two healthy male donors, one aged 18 to 30 and one aged 30 to 40 years, were included in the cohort. Blood was drawn at multiple timepoints before and after primary and secondary immunization, with bulk PBMC replicates and cell subsets isolated.

Sequencing was carried out with an Illumina NovaSeq 6000. TCR cDNA was made using 5'RACE template switching, a step that added a universal primer site and unique molecular identifiers. Priming for cDNA synthesis came from both the TCR alpha and TCR beta constant segments. Two PCR steps were used to amplify libraries, with sample barcodes and sequencing adapters being added in the second step. Sequencing of the libraries was done on either Illumina HiSeq 2500 (2x100 bp) or NovaSeq (2x150 bp). The authors processed their data as follows. Demultiplexing of reads and collapsing into UMI consensus sequences were performed with MIGEC, and V(D)J alignment was carried out with MiXCR. Vaccine-responding clonotypes were identified with edgeR using replicate PBMC samples, with FDR below 0.01 and a log2 fold change above 5 up to day 15 being required. Each bulk clonotype was labeled CD4 or CD8 based on which sequenced repertoire, CD4 or CD8, contained the clonotype at higher abundance. TCRdb redid the processing of the public reads, applying fastp at Q25 and MiXCR, and retained in-frame beta chains. Here each entry gathers all rows of one CDR3 protein and keeps the most common genes and DNA. The V and J calls follow TCRdb's processing rather than the paper's. For this sample there are about 350,000 distinct CDR3 sequences; 12% appear just once. Of the sample, approximately 3.4% is held by the ten largest clones.

What the research found in general, with its limitations: A small share of clonotypes was detected in both CD4 and CD8 compartments, with the overlap likely arising from convergent recombination. After the booster, most of the clones that had expanded following primary vaccination were detected again (roughly 97% of CD4 and 80% to 90% of CD8), which suggests that memory was broadly maintained. Because only two donors were included in the study, the extent to which the findings can be generalized is limited. Because abundant contaminating clonotypes from the bulk population could be contained in FACS-sorted repertoires, computational filtering was required. The secondary T-cell response was found to be weaker but faster than the primary response, with a peak reached on day 5 rather than on day 15.

Here V drops 4 bases and J drops 0 bases, and the junction holds 0 bases not matched to any gene. Reading the germline V gene (reference sequence) gives CDR1 LGHDT and CDR2 YNNKEL. Spanning cysteine to phenylalanine, the CDR3 consists of 14 amino acids. The entry retains the CDR3 DNA only, 42 bases that are in frame from base 1. In light of the paper, this sample's treatment or condition label describes: live attenuated yellow fever vaccine strain. A standard Ficoll-Paque protocol was used to isolate PBMCs from peripheral blood. Dynabeads CD4 and CD8 positive selection kits were used to isolate CD4 and CD8 T-cell fractions. RNA was extracted with TriZol from bulk PBMCs, CD4 and CD8 fractions, and dextramer-positive and dextramer-negative fractions.

This specimen consisted of CD4+ T cells sorted from PBMCs, obtained 15 days after the yellow fever booster vaccination. The receptor was derived from a man aged 18 to 30 who received the YFV17D yellow fever vaccine. The rearrangement combines TRBV3-1 with TRBJ1-2; 9 bases in the middle match TRBD1. The nucleotide sequence is TGTGCCAGCAGCCGGGACAGGGCTAACTATGGCTACACCTTC. Translated, it gives CASSRDRANYGYTF.